A single sample is the source of the 6 T cell receptor beta chains below, sequenced in a study of blood T cells in healthy people across ages. For the second PCR, which ran for about 7 to 12 cycles, a sample-barcoded 5' primer and a J-beta primer mix were used. TCRdb itself ran the 5' RACE reads through MiXCR, one entry per CDR3 protein. The sample records some 920,000 distinct CDR3 sequences, roughly 51% being singletons. The specimen sequenced was blood. Receptors were obtained from a woman aged 60-75 years in good health.

This clonotype was observed a handful of times. The genes are TRBV15 and TRBJ2-6; D is unresolved. Germline-derived CDR1 and CDR2 are LNHNV and YYDKDF (reference sequence). The length of the CDR3 is 15 residues. V was cut by 0 bases and J by 2 bases, with 5 bases left in between. CDR3 residues: CATSREGTGANVLTF. In DNA form, the CDR3 reads TGTGCCACCAGCAGAGAAGGTACTGGGGCCAACGTCCTGACTTTC. Full variable domain (missing parts from reference TRBV15 and TRBJ2-6): DAMVIQNPRYQVTQFGKPVTLSCSQTLNHNVMYWYQQKSSQAPKLLFHYYDKDFNNEADTPDNFQSRRPNTSFCFLDIRSPGLGDTAMYLCATSREGTGANVLTFGAGSRLTVL.

The CDR3 region is CASSYNTPPTGNYGYTF. The DNA of the CDR3 is TGTGCCAGCAGTTACAACACTCCCCCGACAGGGAACTATGGCTACACCTTC. The chain is built from TRBV6-5 and TRBJ1-2; TRBD1 agrees at 7 bases. The germline CDR1 and CDR2 sequences are MNHEY and SVGAGI. This CDR3 spans 17 amino acids. V gave up 2 bases and J gave up 2 bases; unmatched junction bases: 11.

V is TRBV11-1 and J is TRBJ2-7; tentative D call: TRBD2 (5 bases). V lost 5 bases and J 2 bases, leaving 16 bases between the germline ends. The CDR3 covers 15 residues. Per germline, CDR1 SGHAT and CDR2 FQDESV (reference sequence). The CDR3 nucleotides read TGTGCCAGCAGCATTTTTACCGGGGTTCCCTACGAGCAGTACTTC. It codes for CASSIFTGVPYEQYF.

The CDR3 nucleotides read TGTGCCAGCAGCTTAGCGCCCCTGGTCGATACGCAGTATTTT. Its protein is CASSLAPLVDTQYF. The rearrangement joins TRBV7-6 to TRBJ2-3; D remains ambiguous. The V and J ends lost 0 bases and 6 bases respectively, with 10 bases between them. Germline CDR1 is SGHVS and CDR2 is FNYEAQ. There are 14 residues in the CDR3.

The chain links TRBV28 to TRBJ1-5; D is unclear. Germline V gene data show CDR1 as MDHEN and CDR2 as SYDVKM. Trimming removed 3 bases from V and 4 bases from J, with 4 bases in between. CDR3 length: 12 residues. Written as DNA, the CDR3 is TGTGCCAGCAGTTTCAAGAATCAGCCCCAGCATTTT. This translates into CASSFKNQPQHF.

The gene calls are TRBV7-3 and TRBJ2-1, with 10 bases identical to TRBD2. This CDR3 is 16 amino acids long. Germline CDR1 reads SGHTA; CDR2 reads FQGTGA. Losses at the gene ends were 5 bases for V and 10 bases for J; bases not matched to a gene: 14. CDR3 protein: CASSPGGAGGPLEQFF. As DNA, the CDR3 is TGTGCCAGCAGCCCCGGCGGAGCGGGAGGGCCTTTGGAGCAGTTCTTC.